The clone carrying this T cell receptor (beta chain) was counted a single time. Its antigen remains unknown. Amplification of the TCR beta CDR3 regions used RNA transcripts (as template). Second-round multiplex PCR followed a first-round RT-PCR using HTBI primers. One entry per CDR3 protein, called by TCRdb with MiXCR from the multiplex PCR reads. Of about 1.2 million distinct CDR3 sequences detected, less than 45% appear once; the ten largest clones hold roughly 10%. This specimen belongs to a study of Graves' ophthalmopathy and Graves' hyperthyroidism. Overall study: Ophthalmopathy absent within 18 months of follow-up marked hyperthyroidism as stable. Whole-study findings and limits: Detected in blood as well were most expanded thyroid clonotypes with frequency above 0.001.

This CDR3 contains 15 residues. CDR1 and CDR2 from the germline V gene are ENHRY and SYGVKD. J lost 11 bases, V lost 2 bases, and 9 bases had no gene match. Only newly diagnosed hyperthyroidism patients aged 18 to 65, with under 2 months' duration, were enrolled. Sequencing was done on a sample of peripheral blood or thyroid tissue (not recorded which). The sequence came from an adult man with Graves' hyperthyroidism. The chain couples TRBV10-3 to TRBJ1-1; 12 bases align to TRBD1. The CDR3 sequence is CAISEVPGQGAHAFF. Here the CDR3 DNA reads TGTGCCATCAGTGAGGTCCCGGGACAGGGGGCGCATGCTTTCTTT.